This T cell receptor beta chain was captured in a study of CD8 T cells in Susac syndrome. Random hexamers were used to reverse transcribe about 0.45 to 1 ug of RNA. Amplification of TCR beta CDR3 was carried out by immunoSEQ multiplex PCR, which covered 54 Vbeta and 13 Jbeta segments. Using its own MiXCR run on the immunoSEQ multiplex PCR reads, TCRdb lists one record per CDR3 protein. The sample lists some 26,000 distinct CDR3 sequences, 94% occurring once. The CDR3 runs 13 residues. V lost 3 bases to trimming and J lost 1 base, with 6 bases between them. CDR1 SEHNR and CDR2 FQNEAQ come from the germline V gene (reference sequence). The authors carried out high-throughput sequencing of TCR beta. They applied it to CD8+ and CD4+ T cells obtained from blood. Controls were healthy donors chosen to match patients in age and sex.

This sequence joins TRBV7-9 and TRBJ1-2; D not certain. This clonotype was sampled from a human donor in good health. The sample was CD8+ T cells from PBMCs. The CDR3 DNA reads TGTGCCAGCAGCTTCCTGGGTAACTATGGCTACACCTTC. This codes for CASSFLGNYGYTF.